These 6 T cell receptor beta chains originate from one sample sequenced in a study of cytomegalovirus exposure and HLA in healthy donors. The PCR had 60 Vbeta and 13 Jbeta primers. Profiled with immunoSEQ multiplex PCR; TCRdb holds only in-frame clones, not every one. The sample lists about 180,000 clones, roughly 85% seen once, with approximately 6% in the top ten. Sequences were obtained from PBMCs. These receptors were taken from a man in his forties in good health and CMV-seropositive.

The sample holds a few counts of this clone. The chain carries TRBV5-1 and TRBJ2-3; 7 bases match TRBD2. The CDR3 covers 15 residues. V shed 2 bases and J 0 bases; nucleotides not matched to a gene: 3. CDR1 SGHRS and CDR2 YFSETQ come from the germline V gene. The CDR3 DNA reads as TGCGCCAGCAGCTTATCTAGCGGAAGCACAGATACGCAGTATTTT. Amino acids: CASSLSSGSTDTQYF.

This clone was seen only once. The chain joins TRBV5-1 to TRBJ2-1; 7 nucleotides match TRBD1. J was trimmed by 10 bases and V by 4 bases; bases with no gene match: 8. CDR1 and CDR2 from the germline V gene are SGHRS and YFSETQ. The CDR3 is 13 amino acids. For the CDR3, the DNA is TGCGCCAGCAGCCCGGGACAGCTTACCGAGCAGTTCTTC. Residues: CASSPGQLTEQFF.

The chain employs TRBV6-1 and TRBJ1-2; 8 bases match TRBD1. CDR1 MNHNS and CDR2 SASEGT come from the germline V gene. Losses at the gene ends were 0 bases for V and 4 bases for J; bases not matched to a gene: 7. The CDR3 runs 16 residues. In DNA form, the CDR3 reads TGTGCCAGCAGTGAAGCGGGTGGGACAGGTCTCTATGGCTACACCTTC. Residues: CASSEAGGTGLYGYTF.

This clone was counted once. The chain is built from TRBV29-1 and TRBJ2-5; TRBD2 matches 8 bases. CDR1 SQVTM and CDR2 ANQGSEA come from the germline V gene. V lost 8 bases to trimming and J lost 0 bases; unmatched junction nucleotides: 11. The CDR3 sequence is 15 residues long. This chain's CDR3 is CSSGPSGSDQETQYF. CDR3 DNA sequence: TGCAGCTCGGGTCCCAGCGGGAGCGACCAAGAGACCCAGTACTTC.

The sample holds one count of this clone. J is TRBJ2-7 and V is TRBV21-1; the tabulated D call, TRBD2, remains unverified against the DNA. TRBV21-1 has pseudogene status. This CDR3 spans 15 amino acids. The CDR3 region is CASSHVESLPYEQYF. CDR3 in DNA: TGTGCCAGCAGCCATGTGGAGTCCCTCCCCTACGAGCAGTACTTC.

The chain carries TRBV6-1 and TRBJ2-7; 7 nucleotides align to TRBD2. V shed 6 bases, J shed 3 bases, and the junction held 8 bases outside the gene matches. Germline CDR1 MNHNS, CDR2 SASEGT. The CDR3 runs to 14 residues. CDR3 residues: CASRVGGEGYEQYF. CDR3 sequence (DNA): TGTGCCAGCAGAGTTGGGGGGGAGGGCTACGAGCAGTACTTC.